This passage covers 23 T cell receptor beta chains from one sample sequenced in a study of T cells in Graves' hyperthyroidism and ophthalmopathy. Researchers amplified the TCR beta CDR3 regions from RNA transcripts. Researchers ran a first-round RT-PCR on the TCR CDR3 using the HTBI primer set. TCRdb re-derived calls from the multiplex PCR reads in MiXCR, one entry per CDR3 protein. Of about 290,000 distinct CDR3 sequences in the sample, roughly an eighth were seen once. Input material: blood. These receptors were collected from a woman between 40 and 50 years old with Graves' hyperthyroidism.

The V gene is TRBV28, the J gene TRBJ1-5; 9 bases are shared with TRBD1. The CDR3 length is 17 residues. The V segment lost 6 bases and the J segment 2 bases; nucleotides outside the gene matches: 11. Germline loops: CDR1 MDHEN, CDR2 SYDVKM. CDR3 residues: CASRRGTGRVGNQPQHF. CDR3 coding DNA: TGTGCCAGCAGACGAGGGACAGGGCGCGTGGGCAATCAGCCCCAGCATTTT. Full variable domain (rest looked up from reference TRBV28 and TRBJ1-5): DVKVTQSSRYLVKRTGEKVFLECVQDMDHENMFWYRQDPGLGLRLIYFSYDVKMKEKGDIPEGYSVSREKKERFSLILESASTNQTSMYLCASRRGTGRVGNQPQHFGDGTRLSIL.

The chain recombines TRBV4-1 with TRBJ1-3; D gene uncertain. CDR1 and CDR2 from the germline V gene are MGHRA and YSYEKL. The CDR3 is 18 residues long. The germline V and J ends were trimmed by 0 bases and 0 bases, with 15 bases remaining between them. CDR3: CASSQEGSGSFSGNTIYF. CDR3 coding DNA: TGCGCCAGCAGCCAAGAAGGGTCGGGATCCTTCTCTGGAAACACCATATATTTT.

The chain combines TRBV13 with TRBJ1-1; 7 nucleotides agree with TRBD1. CDR1 PRHDT and CDR2 FYEKMQ come from the germline V gene (reference sequence). With V trimmed by 5 bases and J by 2 bases, 11 bases remained unmatched. The CDR3 runs 16 residues. The CDR3 loop is CASSLWQGGSNTEAFF. CDR3 DNA sequence: TGTGCCAGCAGCCTCTGGCAGGGGGGTAGCAACACTGAAGCTTTCTTT.

The CDR3 coding sequence is TGTGCCAGCAGTGAGGAGACAGGGGCAGGAAACACCATATATTTT. As protein: CASSEETGAGNTIYF. This rearrangement joins TRBV2 to TRBJ1-3, with 8 positions matching TRBD1. This CDR3 region has 15 residues. Per the germline V gene, CDR1 is SNHLY and CDR2 is FYNNEI. With V trimmed by 3 bases and J by 4 bases, 5 bases remained unmatched.

The sample holds a few counts of this clonotype. V and J are TRBV4-1 and TRBJ2-1; no definite D call. The CDR3 has 16 amino acids. Deletions cut 1 base from V and 0 bases from J, with 10 bases between. Germline V CDR1 and CDR2: MGHRA, YSYEKL. CDR3 DNA sequence: TGCGCCAGCAGCCAAGGTGTCTCCGGCTCCTACAATGAGCAGTTCTTC. This codes for CASSQGVSGSYNEQFF.

This clonotype was counted ten times or more. The V and J genes are TRBV7-2 and TRBJ2-5; 12 bases agree with TRBD1. Unmatched junction bases numbered 3, after V lost 3 bases and J lost 4 bases. This CDR3 region has 15 residues. CDR1 is SGHTA, CDR2 FQGNSA, per germline. The DNA for the CDR3 is TGTGCCAGCAGCTTTAGGGACAGGGGGCCAGAGACCCAGTACTTC. Encoded protein: CASSFRDRGPETQYF.

This clonotype was recorded many times. The V call is TRBV3-1, the J call TRBJ1-4, with no clear D. The V and J ends lost 0 bases and 0 bases respectively, with 2 bases between them. Germline assignment: CDR1 LGHDT and CDR2 YNNKEL (reference sequence). This CDR3 spans 14 amino acids. CDR3 coding DNA: TGTGCCAGCAGCCAAGAGGCAACTAATGAAAAACTGTTTTTT. It specifies CASSQEATNEKLFF.

This clonotype was seen ten or more times. The rearrangement joins TRBV20-1 to TRBJ1-5; D is ambiguous. CDR3 length equals 13 residues. CDR1 DFQATT and CDR2 SNEGSKA come from the germline V gene (reference sequence). Trimming took 3 bases from V and 4 from J, leaving 10 bases between them. CDR3 DNA: TGCAGTGCTAGGATTCCGGGGAATCAGCCCCAGCATTTT. Protein product: CSARIPGNQPQHF.

This clonotype was seen at least ten times. V usage is TRBV27 and J usage is TRBJ2-7; TRBD1 agrees at 7 bases. The CDR3 is 15 residues long. J lost 3 bases, V lost 6 bases, and 11 bases had no gene match. CDR1 is MNHEY and CDR2 is SMNVEV in the germline V gene (reference sequence). CDR3 in amino acids: CASRLIRGLSYEQYF. The CDR3 DNA reads as TGTGCCAGCAGGTTAATAAGGGGGCTAAGCTACGAGCAGTACTTC.

This clonotype was detected many times. The chain combines TRBV4-2 with TRBJ1-1, with D hard to call. This CDR3 spans 13 amino acids. V lost 0 bases, J lost 1 base, and 3 bases lay in between. Germline CDR1 and CDR2: LGHNA and YNFKEQ. The CDR3, as DNA: TGTGCCAGCAGCCAAGAGGAGAACACTGAAGCTTTCTTT. Translating it yields CASSQEENTEAFF.

This clonotype was picked up many times. V is TRBV6-5 and J is TRBJ2-5; TRBD1 is a possible D gene (5 bases). Trimming took off 0 bases at V and 7 bases at J, with 18 bases between the two ends. CDR3 length equals 16 residues. Germline CDR1 MNHEY, CDR2 SVGAGI. Here the CDR3 reads CASSYSSRAGRWTQYF. The CDR3 DNA is TGTGCCAGCAGTTACTCATCCAGGGCTGGGCGGTGGACCCAGTACTTC.

This clonotype occurred many times. The CDR3 reads CASSPAMNTEAFF. CDR3 nucleotides: TGTGCCAGCTCACCAGCAATGAACACTGAAGCTTTCTTT. The chain uses TRBV18 and TRBJ1-1; no clear D. In germline, CDR1 is KGHSH, CDR2 LQKENI. Trimming removed 2 bases from V and 0 bases from J, with 4 bases in between. This CDR3 is built from 13 residues.

This clonotype was observed many times. The chain links TRBV3-1 to TRBJ2-3; 8 positions agree with TRBD1. Germline lookup yields CDR1 LGHDT and CDR2 YNNKEL (reference sequence). The J segment lost 7 bases and the V segment lost 4 bases, leaving 13 bases of the junction unmatched. This CDR3 is built from 16 residues. CDR3 protein: CASSLGTGGTANTQYF. The CDR3 bases are TGTGCCAGCAGCCTCGGGACAGGAGGCACGGCGAATACGCAGTATTTT.

As for this clonotype: One base away lies a much larger clone, so this may be a sequencing read error. The CDR3 is CSATWQETQFF. CDR3 DNA: TGCAGTGCTACGTGGCAGGAGACCCAGTTCTTC. The chain employs TRBV20-1 and TRBJ2-1; D remains ambiguous. Trimming took 4 bases from V and 13 from J, leaving 14 bases between them. Germline CDR1 DFQATT, CDR2 SNEGSKA (reference sequence). CDR3 length: 11 residues.

Many counts were recorded for this clonotype. The genes are TRBV2 and TRBJ2-1; 7 positions match TRBD1. Germline loops: CDR1 SNHLY, CDR2 FYNNEI. V was pared by 6 bases and J by 5 bases, with 4 bases of the junction left unmatched. The CDR3 is made up of 13 amino acids. Written as DNA, the CDR3 is TGTGCCAGCAGAGAGGACAGGAACAATGAGCAGTTCTTC. Its protein is CASREDRNNEQFF.

The chain carries TRBV2 and TRBJ1-2; D call uncertain. The V end was cut by 7 bases, the J end by 8 bases, with 17 bases between. The CDR3 covers 13 residues. Germline V gene sequence: CDR1 SNHLY, CDR2 FYNNEI. CDR3 residues: CASTVLGPQGYTF. The CDR3 DNA follows: TGTGCCAGCACGGTGCTGGGCCCCCAGGGCTACACCTTC.

Comments on this clonotype: This may come from a read error, since a much larger clone is one base off. The genes are TRBV15 and TRBJ1-5; 9 nucleotides line up with TRBD1. V gave up 3 bases and J gave up 6 bases; unmatched junction bases: 12. The CDR3 is 17 amino acids. Germline V gene data show CDR1 as LNHNV and CDR2 as YYDKDF (reference sequence). Here the CDR3 DNA reads TGTGCCACCAGCAGCGGGACAGGGTTAATTTCTGGTCAGCCCCAGCATTTT. Amino acids: CATSSGTGLISGQPQHF.

This clonotype was detected ten times or more. The rearrangement joins TRBV12-3 or TRBV12-4 to TRBJ1-6, with a possible D match to TRBD1 (5 bases). V was trimmed by 3 bases and J by 9 bases, leaving 6 bases between them. CDR3 length: 12 residues. The CDR3 loop reads CASSFRGSPLHF. The CDR3 region has the DNA TGTGCCAGCAGTTTTAGGGGTTCACCCCTCCACTTT.

The V and J genes are TRBV7-2 and TRBJ1-5; no definite D call. The germline CDR1 and CDR2 sequences are SGHTA and FQGNSA. V lost 4 bases, J lost 4 bases, and 5 bases lay in between. The CDR3 sequence is 12 residues long. The CDR3 spells CASSSYNQPQHF. DNA for the CDR3: TGTGCCAGCAGCTCCTATAATCAGCCCCAGCATTTT.

This clonotype was detected ten times or more. The V gene is TRBV20-1, the J gene TRBJ1-2; D is possibly TRBD1 (6 bases). The CDR3 has 14 residues. Trimming took 6 bases from V and 2 from J, leaving 16 bases between them. Germline V gene data show CDR1 as DFQATT and CDR2 as SNEGSKA (reference sequence). CDR3 region: CSAGGAGLNYGYTF. The CDR3 bases are TGCAGTGCAGGGGGGGCAGGGCTAAACTATGGCTACACCTTC.

This clonotype appeared many times. V gene TRBV28 combines with J gene TRBJ1-2; no firm D call. CDR3 size: 13 residues. V lost 2 bases to trimming and J lost 0 bases, with 4 bases between them. Germline V CDR1 and CDR2: MDHEN, SYDVKM. The CDR3 nucleotides read TGTGCCAGCAGTTTAGTGGCTAACTATGGCTACACCTTC. It is translated as CASSLVANYGYTF.

V gene TRBV20-1 combines with J gene TRBJ2-2, with 11 bases that match TRBD1. Germline V CDR1 and CDR2: DFQATT, SNEGSKA (reference sequence). The CDR3 spans 15 residues. V trimming: 0 bases; J trimming: 5 bases; junction bases outside the gene matches: 2. CDR3: CSARDRDRGTGELFF. The CDR3 bases are TGCAGTGCTAGAGACCGGGACAGGGGGACCGGGGAGCTGTTTTTT.

This clonotype has ten or more counts. V usage is TRBV14 and J usage is TRBJ1-1; D is uncertain. Per germline, CDR1 SGHDN and CDR2 FVKESK. Trimming cost V 6 bases and J 0 bases, with 8 bases left between them. The CDR3 sequence is 13 residues long. The CDR3 spells CASRRFMNTEAFF. In DNA form, the CDR3 reads TGTGCCAGCAGACGCTTCATGAACACTGAAGCTTTCTTT.